These 9 T cell receptor beta chains were all obtained from the same sample, sequenced in a study of T cells in Graves' hyperthyroidism and ophthalmopathy. TCR beta CDR3 sequences were amplified from RNA transcripts. The HTBI primer set served for first-round RT-PCR of the TCR CDR3. TCRdb recomputed calls from the multiplex PCR reads with MiXCR, one row per CDR3 protein. The sample lists approximately 720,000 distinct CDR3 sequences; roughly a sixth were seen once. The sequenced material came from blood. The receptors originated from a woman aged 45-65 years with Graves' hyperthyroidism that later progressed to Graves' ophthalmopathy.

This clonotype occurred many times. The rearrangement joins TRBV12-3 or TRBV12-4 to TRBJ2-7; D is unresolved. The CDR3 has 11 residues. Trimming took 4 bases from V and 3 from J, leaving 4 bases between them. Here the CDR3 DNA reads TGTGCCAGCAGTTCCGACTACGAGCAGTACTTC. This encodes CASSSDYEQYF.

This clonotype has only a few counts. The V call is TRBV7-6, the J call TRBJ1-6, with D tentatively TRBD1 (5 bases). Trimming removed 6 bases from V and 6 bases from J, with 12 bases in between. This CDR3 has 14 residues. In germline, CDR1 is SGHVS, CDR2 FNYEAQ. CDR3 sequence: CASREGAVNSPLHF. The DNA of the CDR3 is TGTGCCAGCAGGGAAGGGGCAGTTAATTCACCCCTCCACTTT.

Only a few counts were recorded for this clonotype. V gene TRBV12-5 combines with J gene TRBJ2-7; D gene ambiguous. The CDR3 has 16 amino acids. V was pared by 0 bases and J by 3 bases, with 15 bases between. Germline V lookup: CDR1 LGHNT, CDR2 FRNRAP. CDR3 sequence: CASGLVLSQAYYEQYF. The DNA for the CDR3 is TGTGCTAGTGGTTTGGTACTTTCCCAGGCCTACTACGAGCAGTACTTC. Filled out from reference TRBV12-5 and TRBJ2-7, the complete variable domain reads DARVTQTPRHKVTEMGQEVTMRCQPILGHNTVFWYRQTMMQGLELLAYFRNRAPLDDSGMPKDRFSAEMPDATLATLKIQPSEPRDSAVYFCASGLVLSQAYYEQYFGPGTRLTVT.

In this sample, this clonotype turned up a few times. This chain connects TRBV3-1 to TRBJ2-1; 12 bases match TRBD1. This CDR3 comprises 16 residues. J was trimmed by 3 bases and V by 4 bases; bases with no gene match: 4. CDR1 is LGHDT and CDR2 is YNNKEL in the germline V gene (reference sequence). CDR3 DNA sequence: TGTGCCAGCAGCCGGGGGACAGGGGGCTACTACAATGAGCAGTTCTTC. As protein: CASSRGTGGYYNEQFF.

This clonotype occurred many times. This rearrangement joins TRBV12-3 or TRBV12-4 to TRBJ2-7, with TRBD1 matching over 10 bases. CDR3 length: 15 residues. V lost 6 bases, J lost 6 bases, and 11 bases stayed unmatched. CDR3 residues: CASRPEGQGSIEQYF. DNA of the CDR3: TGTGCCAGCAGACCCGAGGGACAGGGGTCAATCGAGCAGTACTTC.

Ten or more counts support this clonotype. CDR3 residues: CASSLTGTGEYEQYF. CDR3 bases: TGTGCCAGCAGCTTAACTGGGACTGGAGAATACGAGCAGTACTTC. V and J are TRBV7-3 and TRBJ2-7; weak D call: TRBD2 (6 bases). V was trimmed by 0 bases and J by 4 bases, leaving 13 bases between them. The length of the CDR3 is 15 residues. Germline V CDR1 and CDR2: SGHTA, FQGTGA.

The J gene is TRBJ2-3, the V gene TRBV5-1, with 9 bases lining up with TRBD1. CDR1 is SGHRS and CDR2 is YFSETQ in the germline V gene. The J segment lost 3 bases and the V segment lost 2 bases, leaving 7 bases of the junction unmatched. The CDR3 runs to 16 residues. Here the CDR3 reads CASSLYRDRETDTQYF. For the CDR3, the DNA is TGCGCCAGCAGCTTATACCGGGACAGGGAAACAGATACGCAGTATTTT.

This chain uses TRBV29-1 with TRBJ2-2, with 7 bases fitting TRBD1. The CDR3 consists of 13 residues. The germline V gene has CDR1 SQVTM and CDR2 ANQGSEA. The trim removed 3 bases at V and 5 bases at J, leaving 3 bases unmatched. The CDR3 nucleotides read TGCAGCGTTGACCAGACAGGGACCGGGGAGCTGTTTTTT. Translating gives CSVDQTGTGELFF.

The chain joins TRBV6-2 or TRBV6-3 to TRBJ2-1; D not resolved. The germline V gene encodes CDR1 MNHEY and CDR2 SVGEGT. The CDR3 length is 13 residues. Trimming stripped 8 bases from V and 6 bases from J, with 14 bases between. CDR3 bases: TGTGCCAGCCGGGTCATTGGCGGCAATGAGCAGTTCTTC. Protein: CASRVIGGNEQFF.